The 17 T cell receptor beta chains below were found in one sample sequenced in a study of regulatory T cells in long-lasting Graves disease. Time point specified: newly diagnosed GD, antithyroid drugs for less than 3 months. Generation of the TCR library employed RNA extracted from PBMCs. Both iRepertoire HTBI primers and Arm-PCR of CDR3 regions were used to build the TCR beta libraries. TCRdb passed the multiplex PCR reads through MiXCR, listing each CDR3 protein once. Of approximately 360,000 distinct CDR3 sequences in the sample, around 11% are singletons; the top ten hold approximately 19%. The same specimen was also included in a second study, on T cells in Graves' hyperthyroidism and ophthalmopathy.

Source: peripheral blood mononuclear cells (PBMCs), taken at new diagnosis, from a patient treated with antithyroid drugs. The receptors stem from a woman aged 18-29 years with Graves disease.

This clonotype has ten or more counts. The V and J genes are TRBV27 and TRBJ2-1; 7 bases are shared with TRBD2. J was trimmed by 2 bases and V by 3 bases; bases with no gene match: 4. Germline values: CDR1 MNHEY, CDR2 SMNVEV (reference sequence). CDR3 length equals 15 residues. CDR3 DNA sequence: TGTGCCAGCAGTTTCGAGCGGGGTCCCTACAATGAGCAGTTCTTC. Translated: CASSFERGPYNEQFF.

This clonotype was seen repeatedly, ten times or more. This chain links TRBV9 with TRBJ2-7, with TRBD1 identical over 9 bases. The germline gives CDR1 SGDLS, CDR2 YYNGEE. This CDR3 comprises 13 residues. With V trimmed by 3 bases and J by 5 bases, 3 bases remained unmatched. The CDR3 DNA is TGTGCCAGCAGCGGGGACAGGGTCCACGAGCAGTACTTC. Its translation: CASSGDRVHEQYF.

In its sample, this clonotype was seen many times. The J gene is TRBJ2-1, the V gene TRBV20-1; 9 nucleotides line up with TRBD1. J was trimmed by 7 bases and V by 3 bases; bases with no gene match: 10. This CDR3 has 15 residues. Germline V lookup: CDR1 DFQATT, CDR2 SNEGSKA (reference sequence). The CDR3 region is CSARDLNGTGNEQFF. CDR3 in DNA: TGCAGTGCTAGGGACCTTAATGGGACAGGGAATGAGCAGTTCTTC.

The CDR3: CASSLKGSYEQYV. The CDR3 DNA follows: TGTGCCAGCAGTTTAAAGGGGAGCTACGAGCAGTACGTC. V and J are TRBV12-3 or TRBV12-4 and TRBJ2-7; possibly TRBD1 or TRBD2 for D (5 bases each). The CDR3 is 13 residues long. The ends were cut back, 2 bases at V and 3 bases at J, with 8 bases in the middle.

This clonotype has ten or more counts. The chain carries TRBV28 and TRBJ2-7; 9 bases fit TRBD1. Germline CDR1 reads MDHEN; CDR2 reads SYDVKM. V lost 10 bases, J lost 2 bases, and 27 bases stayed unmatched. The length of the CDR3 is 20 residues. The CDR3 nucleotides are TGTGCCATCCAACCTGGCGGGGGACAGGGAACCGGGCCCGCCGCCTACGAGCAGTACTTC. It translates to CAIQPGGGQGTGPAAYEQYF. The entire variable domain, with the rest obtained from reference TRBV28 and TRBJ2-7, is as follows: DVKVTQSSRYLVKRTGEKVFLECVQDMDHENMFWYRQDPGLGLRLIYFSYDVKMKEKGDIPEGYSVSREKKERFSLILESASTNQTSMYLCAIQPGGGQGTGPAAYEQYFGPGTRLTVT.

This clonotype was seen at least ten times. The chain couples TRBV5-6 to TRBJ2-5; 8 bases map to TRBD2. From germline, CDR1 is SGHDT and CDR2 YYEEEE. CDR3 size: 14 residues. Losses at the gene ends were 7 bases for V and 2 bases for J; bases not matched to a gene: 7. CDR3 coding DNA: TGTGCCAGCGCTAACCCTAGCGGGCAAGAGACCCAGTACTTC. Translation: CASANPSGQETQYF. The full variable domain, its missing parts supplied by reference TRBV5-6 and TRBJ2-5, is DAGVTQSPTHLIKTRGQQVTLRCSPKSGHDTVSWYQQALGQGPQFIFQYYEEEERQRGNFPDRFSGHQFPNYSSELNVNALLLGDSALYLCASANPSGQETQYFGPGTRLLVL.

The chain joins TRBV30 to TRBJ2-7, with a tentative D call TRBD1 (6 bases). This CDR3 spans 14 amino acids. Germline CDR1 is GTSNPN and CDR2 is SVGIG (reference sequence). V was cut by 5 bases and J by 3 bases, with 17 bases left in between. CDR3 loop: CAWCCYRARYEQYF. The DNA of the CDR3 is TGTGCCTGGTGCTGTTACAGGGCCCGCTACGAGCAGTACTTC.

This clonotype was seen at least ten times. The chain has TRBV7-2 and TRBJ1-3; no firm D call. V lost 2 bases, J lost 0 bases, and 8 bases lay in between. Looked up from germline, CDR1 is SGHTA and CDR2 is FQGNSA. The CDR3 totals 15 residues. The CDR3 is CASSLTIYSGNTIYF. The DNA of the CDR3 is TGTGCCAGCAGCTTAACCATTTACTCTGGAAACACCATATATTTT.

Ten or more counts support this clonotype. The chain is built from TRBV2 and TRBJ2-5; the D is unclear. This CDR3 region has 13 residues. The germline V gene encodes CDR1 SNHLY and CDR2 FYNNEI. V lost 3 bases to trimming and J lost 1 base, with 6 bases between them. CDR3 DNA: TGTGCCAGCAGTGAGATCCCCCAAGAGACCCAGTACTTC. It encodes CASSEIPQETQYF.

The sample holds one count of this clonotype. A single base separates this from a much larger clone, so it may be a read error. This chain's CDR3 is CSAKDDDPAYEQYF. For the CDR3, the DNA is TGCAGTGCTAAAGATGATGACCCGGCCTACGAGCAGTACTTC. The chain couples TRBV20-1 to TRBJ2-7; D is uncertain. Germline V CDR1 and CDR2: DFQATT, SNEGSKA (reference sequence). V lost 4 bases, J lost 2 bases, and 15 bases lay in between. This CDR3 region has 14 residues.

As for this clonotype: A much bigger clone sits one base away, suggesting this may be a read error. CDR3 DNA: TGTGCCAGCAGCTTGCAGGGCGGGTTTGTTTGGAAGACCCAGTACTTC. It translates to CASSLQGGFVWKTQYF. This rearrangement joins TRBV5-8 to TRBJ2-5, with D perhaps TRBD1 or TRBD2 (5 bases each). Trimming removed 1 base from V and 6 bases from J, with 19 bases in between. The germline V gene encodes CDR1 SGHTS and CDR2 YDEGEE. The CDR3 covers 16 residues.

This clonotype was counted at least ten times. The J gene is TRBJ2-3, the V gene TRBV9; D gene uncertain. The CDR3 length is 15 residues. The V gene's germline CDR1 is SGDLS and CDR2 YYNGEE. With 5 bases removed from V and 2 bases from J, the gap between germline ends came to 15 bases. CDR3 bases: TGTGCCAGCAGTCGCTCATGGGCTTACACAGATACGCAGTATTTT. It specifies CASSRSWAYTDTQYF.

This clonotype was seen many times. The V call is TRBV28, the J call TRBJ1-5; D might be TRBD1 (5 bases). The germline V gene encodes CDR1 MDHEN and CDR2 SYDVKM. Deletions cut 0 bases from V and 6 bases from J, with 12 bases between. This CDR3 contains 15 residues. CDR3 DNA sequence: TGTGCCAGCAGTTTATGGGGGGAGACAAGTCAGCCCCAGCATTTT. Encoded protein: CASSLWGETSQPQHF.

The table lists this clonotype with a few counts. One base away lies a much larger clone, so this may be a sequencing read error. This chain joins TRBV5-4 and TRBJ2-1; perhaps TRBD2 as D (6 bases). Germline lookup yields CDR1 SGHNT and CDR2 YYREEE (reference sequence). Trimming pared 6 bases from V and 7 bases from J, leaving 14 bases between. The CDR3 spans 13 residues. Written as DNA, the CDR3 is TGTGCCAGCATCGGGGGTGTAGGGAATGAGCAGTTCTTC. Translated, it gives CASIGGVGNEQFF.

In this sample, this clonotype turned up many times. V and J are TRBV3-1 and TRBJ2-7, with D possibly TRBD1 on 6 matching bases. Per germline, CDR1 LGHDT and CDR2 YNNKEL (reference sequence). This CDR3 spans 15 amino acids. V was shortened by 4 bases and J by 2 bases, with 15 bases between the two germline ends. Here the CDR3 DNA reads TGTGCCAGCAGCCTTACCCTGACAGGACCCTACGAGCAGTACTTC. This encodes CASSLTLTGPYEQYF.

This clonotype appeared many times. V gene TRBV12-3 or TRBV12-4 combines with J gene TRBJ1-3; D remains ambiguous. This CDR3 has 13 amino acids. V lost 5 bases and J 3 bases, leaving 8 bases between the germline ends. CDR3: CASSSQIGNTIYF. Here the CDR3 DNA reads TGTGCCAGCAGTAGTCAGATTGGAAACACCATATATTTT.

There are many counts of this clonotype. This chain links TRBV20-1 with TRBJ2-1, with TRBD2 identical over 11 bases. The ends lost 1 base at V and 4 bases at J; junction bases unmatched: 6. CDR1 DFQATT and CDR2 SNEGSKA come from the germline V gene (reference sequence). This CDR3 comprises 16 residues. The CDR3 loop reads CSARGGASGRYNEQFF. CDR3 sequence (DNA): TGCAGTGCTAGAGGGGGTGCTAGCGGGAGGTACAATGAGCAGTTCTTC.